The 27 T cell receptor beta chains presented below share a single source sample, sequenced in a study of blood T cell repertoires in COVID-19. Using immunoSEQ multiplex PCR, the repertoire was profiled, and TCRdb retains in-frame clones only, with some absent. The sample has roughly 260,000 clones; about nine tenths are singletons. Sequencing was performed on peripheral blood. These receptors all stem from a person aged 18 to 35 with COVID-19, enrolled during active disease.

This rearrangement joins TRBV7-8 to TRBJ2-5; 7 nucleotides line up with TRBD1. This CDR3 has 15 amino acids. V trimming: 5 bases; J trimming: 4 bases; junction bases outside the gene matches: 10. Germline CDR1 SGHVS, CDR2 FQNEAQ. CDR3 in DNA: TGTGCCAGCAGCCCGCGACAGGGACGGCCAGAGACCCAGTACTTC. Its translation is CASSPRQGRPETQYF. The whole variable domain, remainder taken from reference TRBV7-8 and TRBJ2-5, is GAGVSQSPRYKVAKRGQDVALRCDPISGHVSLFWYQQALGQGPEFLTYFQNEAQLDKSGLPSDRFFAERPEGSVSTLKIQRTQQEDSAVYLCASSPRQGRPETQYFGPGTRLLVL.

This sequence joins TRBV19 and TRBJ2-5; D is unresolved. Trimming cost V 4 bases and J 0 bases, with 15 bases left between them. This CDR3 is built from 16 residues. Germline V gives CDR1 LNHDA, CDR2 SQIVND (reference sequence). The CDR3 protein is CASSKRRGPNQETQYF. The CDR3 DNA follows: TGTGCCAGTAGTAAGCGTCGCGGCCCAAACCAAGAGACCCAGTACTTC.

The gene calls are TRBV7-9 and TRBJ2-5; 7 bases line up with TRBD1. J gave up 2 bases and V 1 base, and 1 base lay outside the gene matches. The CDR3 contains 14 residues. Germline V gene sequence: CDR1 SEHNR, CDR2 FQNEAQ (reference sequence). The CDR3 DNA sequence: TGTGCCAGCAGCTTAGTGGGACAGCAAGAGACCCAGTACTTC. Its protein is CASSLVGQQETQYF.

CDR3 protein: CAWSARDRRDQPQHF. DNA for the CDR3: TGTGCCTGGAGTGCCCGGGACAGGAGAGATCAGCCCCAGCATTTT. This rearrangement joins TRBV30 to TRBJ1-5; 8 nucleotides align to TRBD1. This CDR3 has 15 amino acids. Germline CDR1 is GTSNPN and CDR2 is SVGIG (reference sequence). V trimming: 1 base; J trimming: 5 bases; junction bases outside the gene matches: 7. Variable domain in full (rest from reference TRBV30 and TRBJ1-5): SQTIHQWPATLVQPVGSPLSLECTVEGTSNPNLYWYRQAAGRGLQLLFYSVGIGQISSEVPQNLSASRPQDRQFILSSKKLLLSDSGFYLCAWSARDRRDQPQHFGDGTRLSIL.

This clone has just one count. The V gene is TRBV2, the J gene TRBJ1-1, with 8 bases that match TRBD1. J was trimmed by 0 bases and V by 0 bases; bases with no gene match: 6. The CDR3 is 17 residues long. Germline V gene lookup returns CDR1 SNHLY and CDR2 FYNNEI. The DNA of the CDR3 is TGTGCCAGCAGTGAAGCAATTCAGGGGGCGATGAACACTGAAGCTTTCTTT. Its translation is CASSEAIQGAMNTEAFF.

The chain has TRBV3-1 (or the pseudogene TRBV3-2) and TRBJ1-2, with D possibly TRBD1 on 6 matching bases. The CDR3 runs to 15 residues. Per germline, CDR1 LGHDT and CDR2 YNNKEL (reference sequence). V dropped 3 bases and J dropped 5 bases, with 16 bases sitting between them. CDR3 residues: CASSHVWGQGYGYTF. The CDR3 nucleotides are TGTGCCAGCAGCCACGTATGGGGGCAGGGGTATGGCTACACCTTC.

The V and J genes are TRBV9 and TRBJ2-1; the match to TRBD2 covers 7 bases. Germline CDR1 and CDR2: SGDLS and YYNGEE. CDR3 length equals 19 residues. The V segment lost 0 bases and the J segment 2 bases; nucleotides outside the gene matches: 14. CDR3 DNA sequence: TGTGCCAGCAGCGTAGAAAAATGGGGGGGTCTTACTACCTACAATGAGCAGTTCTTC. This translates into CASSVEKWGGLTTYNEQFF.

The chain recombines TRBV10-3 with TRBJ2-7; 14 bases fit TRBD2. The germline CDR1 and CDR2 sequences are ENHRY and SYGVKD. The trim removed 0 bases at V and 4 bases at J, leaving 5 bases unmatched. The CDR3 contains 17 residues. CDR3 coding DNA: TGTGCCATCAGTGAGTCGGGACTAGCGGGAGCCCATTACGAGCAGTACTTC. Translation: CAISESGLAGAHYEQYF.

This clone was seen more than once but under ten times. V and J are TRBV6-6 and TRBJ2-5; unclear D gene. The CDR3 runs 12 residues. The V and J ends lost 6 bases and 5 bases respectively, with 10 bases between them. Germline values: CDR1 MNHNY, CDR2 SVGAGI (reference sequence). The CDR3 coding sequence is TGTGCCAGCAGGGTCGGCGGTGAGACCCAGTACTTC. This sequence encodes CASRVGGETQYF.

The chain uses TRBV7-6 and TRBJ2-5, with a weak D call TRBD1 (5 bases). The CDR3 is 16 residues long. Germline values: CDR1 SGHVS, CDR2 FNYEAQ. V lost 1 base, J lost 0 bases, and 12 bases lay in between. The CDR3 nucleotides read TGTGCCAGCAGCTTAGAGCAGGGAATGTACCAAGAGACCCAGTACTTC. Protein: CASSLEQGMYQETQYF.

V is TRBV6-1 and J is TRBJ1-4, with a possible D match to TRBD1 (6 bases). V lost 7 bases and J 8 bases, leaving 14 bases between the germline ends. Germline values: CDR1 MNHNS, CDR2 SASEGT. The CDR3 loop spans 13 amino acids. Here the CDR3 DNA reads TGTGCCAGCATCGCAGGGGAGGGCGAAAAACTGTTTTTT. Encoded protein: CASIAGEGEKLFF.

The chain carries TRBV4-1 and TRBJ2-3; tentative D call: TRBD1 (5 bases). Germline lookup yields CDR1 MGHRA and CDR2 YSYEKL. V gave up 4 bases and J gave up 4 bases, with 18 bases separating them. This CDR3 contains 16 residues. The CDR3, as DNA: TGCGCCAGCAGCCGGATTACCACCGACAGTGCAGATACGCAGTATTTT. This gives the protein CASSRITTDSADTQYF.

This clone is a singleton in its sample. V is TRBV25-1 and J is TRBJ2-7; 9 nucleotides line up with TRBD2. The CDR3 has 13 residues. Germline lookup yields CDR1 MGHDK and CDR2 SYGVNS. Trimming took 3 bases from V and 6 from J; bases not matched to a gene: 3. CDR3 residues: CASSESGRSEQYF. CDR3 DNA: TGTGCCAGCAGTGAGAGCGGGAGGAGCGAGCAGTACTTC.

The chain links TRBV6-5 to TRBJ1-2; D is unclear. The germline CDR1 and CDR2 sequences are MNHEY and SVGAGI. CDR3 length: 12 amino acids. V was trimmed by 6 bases and J by 8 bases, leaving 13 bases between them. The CDR3, as DNA: TGTGCCAGCAGCCGAGGAGGGAGCGGCTACACCTTC. This translates into CASSRGGSGYTF.

The V and J genes are TRBV19 and TRBJ2-2; 12 bases are a match to TRBD1. Germline lookup yields CDR1 LNHDA and CDR2 SQIVND (reference sequence). This CDR3 spans 18 amino acids. J was trimmed by 1 base and V by 7 bases; bases with no gene match: 10. The DNA for the CDR3 is TGTGCCAGTATTCCTAGGGACAGGGGGCGAAAGAACACCGGGGAGCTGTTTTTT. Translation: CASIPRDRGRKNTGELFF.

This chain connects TRBV2 to TRBJ2-1; 8 bases agree with TRBD2. CDR3 length: 20 residues. Trimming at V came to 4 bases and at J to 0 bases, leaving 17 bases not matched to a gene. Germline CDR1 SNHLY, CDR2 FYNNEI. CDR3 bases: TGTGCCAGCAGTGGCGGACCGGGACTAGGTGGGACGAGCTCCTACAATGAGCAGTTCTTC. Its protein is CASSGGPGLGGTSSYNEQFF.

This sequence joins TRBV7-9 and TRBJ2-3, with a possible D match to TRBD2 (5 bases). CDR3 size: 12 residues. V was cut by 6 bases and J by 9 bases, with 13 bases left in between. Germline CDR1 is SEHNR and CDR2 is FQNEAQ (reference sequence). In nucleotides, the CDR3 is TGTGCCAGCAGAAAGGAGGACTCGACGCAGTATTTT. It codes for CASRKEDSTQYF.

The V call is TRBV5-1, the J call TRBJ2-2, with TRBD2 matching 13 bases. Per germline, CDR1 SGHRS and CDR2 YFSETQ. The CDR3 contains 20 residues. V lost 0 bases and J lost 3; bases outside the gene matches: 11. CDR3 nucleotide sequence: TGCGCCAGCAGCTTGGGACTAGCGGGAGGAAGGATTAGGGACACCGGGGAGCTGTTTTTT. Protein product: CASSLGLAGGRIRDTGELFF.

The chain recombines TRBV7-9 with TRBJ2-3; 9 nucleotides agree with TRBD1. There are 17 residues in the CDR3. Germline CDR1 SEHNR, CDR2 FQNEAQ (reference sequence). J lost 3 bases, V lost 2 bases, and 9 bases had no gene match. CDR3 sequence: CASSLMPDRGKTDTQYF. The CDR3 region has the DNA TGTGCCAGCAGCTTAATGCCGGACAGGGGTAAGACAGATACGCAGTATTTT. Supplemented by reference TRBV7-9 and TRBJ2-3, the full variable domain reads DTGVSQNPRHKITKRGQNVTFRCDPISEHNRLYWYRQTLGQGPEFLTYFQNEAQLEKSRLLSDRFSAERPKGSFSTLEIQRTEQGDSAMYLCASSLMPDRGKTDTQYFGPGTRLTVL.

V and J are TRBV2 and TRBJ1-6, with D unresolved. With 10 bases removed from V and 14 bases from J, the gap between germline ends came to 12 bases. This CDR3 is 10 amino acids long. From germline, CDR1 is SNHLY and CDR2 FYNNEI. CDR3 DNA: TGTGCCACCTACTTCGCGACCCTCCACTTT. Encoded protein: CATYFATLHF.

The chain couples TRBV5-5 to TRBJ2-7, with TRBD1 matching 7 bases. Germline CDR1 and CDR2: SGHKS and YYEKEE (reference sequence). This CDR3 region has 15 residues. Germline trimming cut 6 bases from V and 3 bases from J; bases unmatched to any gene: 12. CDR3 loop: CASTHWTGAIYEQYF. The CDR3, as DNA: TGTGCCAGCACCCATTGGACAGGAGCTATCTACGAGCAGTACTTC.

The V gene is TRBV24-1, the J gene TRBJ1-4, with a tentative D call TRBD1 (5 bases). Trimming pared 7 bases from V and 8 bases from J, leaving 19 bases between. The CDR3 length is 15 residues. Germline loops: CDR1 KGHDR, CDR2 SFDVKD. The CDR3 region is CATSTWTAGGEKLFF. In DNA, the CDR3 is TGTGCCACCAGCACCTGGACGGCTGGGGGGGAAAAACTGTTTTTT.

The CDR3 nucleotides are TGTGCCAGCAGCCTTCCAGGGGAAGAGACCCAGTACTTC. Translated, it gives CASSLPGEETQYF. The chain links TRBV3-1 (or the pseudogene TRBV3-2) to TRBJ2-5, with TRBD1 as a possible D gene (6 bases). V gave up 4 bases and J gave up 3 bases, with 9 bases separating them. The CDR3 covers 13 residues. CDR1 is LGHDT, CDR2 YNNKEL, per germline (reference sequence).

Note on this clone: An end of the junction does not agree with germline; a read error may underlie this. This chain links TRBV11-2 with TRBJ2-7, with 10 nucleotides matching TRBD1. The CDR3 loop spans 16 amino acids. CDR1 and CDR2 from the germline V gene are SGHAT and FQNNGV. As DNA, the CDR3 is TGTGCCAGCAGCCAATACCGGGACAGGGGTGACTACCAGCAGTACTTC. It encodes CASSQYRDRGDYQQYF.

The chain employs TRBV6-5 and TRBJ2-5, with D perhaps matching TRBD2 (6 bases). From germline, CDR1 is MNHEY and CDR2 SVGAGI. V was pared by 2 bases and J by 0 bases, with 13 bases between. The CDR3 has 16 amino acids. The CDR3 protein is CASSYDLAGNQETQYF. CDR3 sequence (DNA): TGTGCCAGCAGTTACGACCTGGCGGGAAACCAAGAGACCCAGTACTTC.

V usage is TRBV11-3 and J usage is TRBJ2-2; 12 bases are shared with TRBD1. The CDR3 is 16 residues long. Germline CDR1 is SGHNT and CDR2 is YENEEA. The V segment lost 4 bases and the J segment 3 bases; nucleotides outside the gene matches: 3. Here the CDR3 DNA reads TGTGCCAGCAGCTCGGGACAGGGGGCCTACACCGGGGAGCTGTTTTTT. Translating gives CASSSGQGAYTGELFF.

The V and J genes are TRBV7-2 and TRBJ2-6; 8 positions match TRBD1. The CDR3 is 17 residues long. Germline CDR1 and CDR2: SGHTA and FQGNSA. The junction had 6 bases not matched to a gene; V was cut back by 5 bases and J by 0 bases. This CDR3 is CASSLWTGNSGANVLTF. As DNA, the CDR3 is TGTGCCAGCAGCCTATGGACAGGGAACTCTGGGGCCAACGTCCTGACTTTC.